These 5 T cell receptor beta chains came from one sample sequenced in a study of CD8+CD57+ T cells in acquired aplastic anemia. The study profiled TCR beta VDJ and CDR3 using genomic DNA as template. TCRdb ran MiXCR on the reads and lists one entry per CDR3 protein. The sample includes about 220,000 distinct CDR3 sequences, approximately 35% of them seen just once. Sequenced input: sorted CD4+, CD8+, or CD8+CD57+ T cells (not recorded which) from PBMCs. The receptors were gathered from a human donor in good health, serving as a control.

This clonotype was recorded at least ten times. This rearrangement joins TRBV15 to TRBJ2-1; D is unclear. Germline-derived CDR1 and CDR2 are LNHNV and YYDKDF (reference sequence). Trimming shortened V by 1 base and J by 6 bases, and 13 bases separated the two germline ends. The length of the CDR3 is 15 residues. The CDR3 is CATSRVSVTGNEQFF. The CDR3 region has the DNA TGTGCCACCAGCAGAGTGTCAGTGACGGGCAATGAGCAGTTCTTC. Based on the CDR3 plus reference TRBV15 and TRBJ2-1, the full variable domain is DAMVIQNPRYQVTQFGKPVTLSCSQTLNHNVMYWYQQKSSQAPKLLFHYYDKDFNNEADTPDNFQSRRPNTSFCFLDIRSPGLGDTAMYLCATSRVSVTGNEQFFGPGTRLTVL.

The chain joins TRBV15 to TRBJ1-4; TRBD1 agrees at 10 bases. Trimming removed 3 bases from V and 7 bases from J; junction bases left unmatched: 5. Germline-derived CDR1 and CDR2 are LNHNV and YYDKDF (reference sequence). The CDR3 extends over 15 amino acids. The CDR3 reads CATSRDRGSGEKLFF. The CDR3 DNA follows: TGTGCCACCAGCAGGGACAGGGGGTCAGGTGAAAAACTGTTTTTT. Complete variable domain (other parts from reference TRBV15 and TRBJ1-4): DAMVIQNPRYQVTQFGKPVTLSCSQTLNHNVMYWYQQKSSQAPKLLFHYYDKDFNNEADTPDNFQSRRPNTSFCFLDIRSPGLGDTAMYLCATSRDRGSGEKLFFGSGTQLSVL.

This clonotype has ten or more counts. The chain uses TRBV2 and TRBJ1-6; TRBD1 might be the D (6 bases). Germline CDR1 SNHLY, CDR2 FYNNEI. V was shortened by 4 bases and J by 10 bases, with 20 bases between the two germline ends. The CDR3 extends over 16 amino acids. CDR3 bases: TGTGCCAGCAGTGTTTCGAACTACAGGGTAGGGTCACCCCTCCACTTT. This translates into CASSVSNYRVGSPLHF. The full variable domain, with the rest looked up from reference TRBV2 and TRBJ1-6, is EPEVTQTPSHQVTQMGQEVILRCVPISNHLYFYWYRQILGQKVEFLVSFYNNEISEKSEIFDDQFSVERPDGSNFTLKIRSTKLEDSAMYFCASSVSNYRVGSPLHFGNGTRLTVT.

The rearrangement uses TRBV6-1 and TRBJ1-1, with TRBD1 matching over 8 bases. CDR3 length: 15 residues. The germline CDR1 and CDR2 sequences are MNHNS and SASEGT. Losses at the gene ends were 5 bases for V and 0 bases for J; bases not matched to a gene: 5. The CDR3 DNA reads TGTGCCAGCAGTCCCGGACAGGGTTTGAACACTGAAGCTTTCTTT. It is translated as CASSPGQGLNTEAFF.

For the CDR3, the DNA is TGTGCCAGCAGTTACCCAGGGATGGGTAATTCACCCCTCCACTTT. The encoded protein is CASSYPGMGNSPLHF. This chain connects TRBV6-2 or TRBV6-3 to TRBJ1-6, with TRBD1 as a possible D gene (5 bases). The CDR3 totals 15 residues. Germline CDR1 and CDR2: MNHEY and SVGEGT. The V end lost 2 bases, the J end lost 6 bases, and 11 bases lay between the germline ends.